Presented here are 19 T cell receptor beta chains from one specimen sequenced in a study of T cell clonality in common variable immunodeficiency. Here immunoSEQ multiplex PCR was the method, and the copy in TCRdb shows in-frame clones only, minus some. The data show tens of thousands of clones, with none appearing a single time. Sequenced: peripheral blood mononuclear cells. These TCRs come from a person aged 18-70 years in good health.

Comments on this clone: The CDR3 is cut off 3 residues early in the read; its end comes from the germline J gene. This rearrangement joins TRBV19 to TRBJ1-4; TRBD1 matches 8 bases. There are 13 residues in the CDR3. CDR1 LNHDA and CDR2 SQIVND come from the germline V gene (reference sequence). CDR3 bases read: TGTGCCAGTTCGACAGGGGTGAATTCACCA. Translation: CASSTGVNSP. The full-length CDR3 reads as CASSTGVNSPLFF.

This clone was detected many times. Coverage ceases 3 residues before the CDR3 finishes, and the germline J gene fills in the end. The rearrangement links TRBV18 to TRBJ2-7, with D tentatively TRBD1 (7 bases). The CDR3 loop spans 14 amino acids. Germline V CDR1 and CDR2: KGHSH, LQKENI. Trimming shortened V by 5 bases and J by 5 bases, and 16 bases separated the two germline ends. The DNA read from the CDR3 is TGTGCCAGCTCATCATCACAGGGGAGGAACGAG. Its protein product is CASSSSQGRNE. The whole CDR3 sequence is CASSSSQGRNEQYF. Full variable domain (remainder filled in from reference TRBV18 and TRBJ2-7): NAGVMQNPRHLVRRRGQEARLRCSPMKGHSHVYWYRQLPEEGLKFMVYLQKENIIDESGMPKERFSAEFPKEGPSILRIQQVVRGDSAAYFCASSSSQGRNEQYFGPGTRLTVT.

At least ten counts were recorded for this clone. This CDR3 is CANRGYDGNTIYF. The part of the CDR3 DNA that was read is TGTGCCAACAGAGGGTATGATGGAAACACC. The genes are TRBV10-3 and TRBJ1-3; no clear D. The read ends 3 residues before the CDR3 terminus; that terminus is restored from the germline J gene. The ends were cut back, 10 bases at V and 3 bases at J, with 13 bases in the middle. Germline assignment: CDR1 ENHRY and CDR2 SYGVKD. This CDR3 comprises 13 residues.

This clone occurred many times. The CDR3 is cut off 3 residues early in the read; its end comes from the germline J gene. The chain uses TRBV20-1 and TRBJ1-2; 7 positions match TRBD1. This CDR3 has 12 amino acids. V was pared by 4 bases and J by 7 bases, with 6 bases of the junction left unmatched. CDR1 is DFQATT, CDR2 SNEGSKA, per germline (reference sequence). The CDR3 bases that were read are TGCAGTGCTAACGACAGGGTCGCTGGC. This codes for CSANDRVAG. In full, the CDR3 reads CSANDRVAGYTF.

This clone has at least ten counts. From the germline J gene comes the end of the CDR3, since the read stops 3 residues before it. The V and J genes are TRBV5-1 and TRBJ1-1, with D hard to call. Germline values: CDR1 SGHRS, CDR2 YFSETQ. CDR3 size: 16 residues. Partial CDR3 DNA: TGCGCCAGCAGCTCCGTGGTACCACTGGGCCGAGGGCAA. Its translation: CASSSVVPLGRGQ. In full, the CDR3 is CASSSVVPLGRGQAFF.

This clone appeared a few times. The DNA ends 3 residues before the CDR3 does, and the rest of the CDR3 is filled in from the germline J gene. The chain is built from TRBV7-2 and TRBJ1-2, with 11 bases fitting TRBD1. Germline loops: CDR1 SGHTA, CDR2 FQGNSA. V dropped 7 bases and J dropped 2; count of bases not matched to a gene: 6. The CDR3 extends over 15 amino acids. The CDR3 loop is CASTKGQGANYGYTF. CDR3 bases read: TGTGCCAGCACCAAAGGACAGGGGGCGAACTATGGC.

Many counts were recorded for this clone. The read ends 3 residues shy of where the CDR3 ends; the end is completed using the germline J gene. The V gene is TRBV6-1, the J gene TRBJ1-3; TRBD1 matches 8 bases. Germline CDR1 is MNHNS and CDR2 is SASEGT. The V segment lost 2 bases and the J segment 4 bases; nucleotides outside the gene matches: 7. The CDR3 spans 16 residues. The part of the CDR3 DNA that was read is TGTGCCAGCAGTGAAACATGGCAGGGGGCCGGAAACACC. This codes for CASSETWQGAGNT. The whole CDR3 protein reads CASSETWQGAGNTIYF.

This clone was seen ten or more times. Read data end 3 residues before the CDR3 end; the end is taken from the germline J gene. This chain uses TRBV7-8 with TRBJ2-1, with a possible D match to TRBD1 (6 bases). Germline V gene lookup returns CDR1 SGHVS and CDR2 FQNEAQ. The V gene lost 5 bases and the J gene lost 4 bases, with 15 bases spanning the gap. This CDR3 spans 15 amino acids. The covered CDR3 bases are TGTGCCAGCAGCACAAGACAGGCGAAATACAATGAG. This codes for CASSTRQAKYNE. The entire CDR3 is CASSTRQAKYNEQFF.

On this clone: The sequenced fragment ends 3 residues before the CDR3 boundary, so the rest is inferred from the germline J gene. This rearrangement joins TRBV7-9 to TRBJ2-1; D not resolved. CDR1 SEHNR and CDR2 FQNEAQ come from the germline V gene (reference sequence). This CDR3 region has 12 residues. V lost 6 bases and J lost 5, with 8 bases in between. The DNA read from the CDR3 is TGTGCCAGCAGTATACAGAACAATGAG. This sequence encodes CASSIQNNE. The whole CDR3 reads CASSIQNNEQFF.

This clone has at least ten counts. The read ends 3 residues shy of where the CDR3 ends; the end is completed using the germline J gene. This chain uses TRBV6-1 with TRBJ2-1; D ambiguous. The CDR3 is 16 amino acids. Trimming removed 3 bases from V and 8 bases from J, with 20 bases in between. The germline gives CDR1 MNHNS, CDR2 SASEGT. The CDR3 reads CASSERPSSPQDEQFF. The CDR3 bases that were read are TGTGCCAGCAGTGAGCGTCCCTCCTCGCCCCAGGATGAG.

This clone was seen at least ten times. From the germline J gene comes the end of the CDR3, since the read stops 3 residues before it. The rearrangement uses TRBV19 and TRBJ2-1; TRBD2 agrees at 11 bases. The CDR3 spans 17 residues. V lost 2 bases and J lost 4; bases outside the gene matches: 7. Per the germline V gene, CDR1 is LNHDA and CDR2 is SQIVND (reference sequence). This CDR3 reads CASSISRGLAAYNEQFF. CDR3 DNA (partial): TGTGCCAGTAGTATATCCCGGGGACTAGCGGCATACAATGAG. The entire variable domain, with the rest obtained from reference TRBV19 and TRBJ2-1, is as follows: DGGITQSPKYLFRKEGQNVTLSCEQNLNHDAMYWYRQDPGQGLRLIYYSQIVNDFQKGDIAEGYSVSREKKESFPLTVTSAQKNPTAFYLCASSISRGLAAYNEQFFGPGTRLTVL.

Many counts were recorded for this clone. The read finishes 3 residues shy of the CDR3 end, and the germline J gene is used to complete it. The genes are TRBV4-1 and TRBJ2-4, with TRBD1 as a possible D gene (5 bases). Trimming took 4 bases from V and 2 from J, leaving 12 bases between them. The CDR3 has 15 residues. Germline CDR1 is MGHRA and CDR2 is YSYEKL. CDR3 sequence: CASSPGMLSKNIQYF. The CDR3 bases that were read are TGCGCCAGCAGCCCAGGGATGTTGTCCAAAAACATT.

This clone came up many times. Read coverage stops 3 residues before the CDR3 terminus; the germline J gene supplies the remainder. The rearrangement uses TRBV20-1 and TRBJ1-2, with a possible D match to TRBD1 (5 bases). Germline CDR1 DFQATT, CDR2 SNEGSKA (reference sequence). The CDR3 is 13 residues long. CDR3 loop: CSPRGSEVDGYTF. The CDR3 bases that were read are TGCAGTCCCCGGGGGTCGGAGGTAGACGGC.

This clone was seen ten or more times. The missing CDR3 end, 3 residues past where the read stops, is filled in from the germline J gene. The chain links TRBV18 to TRBJ1-1; 8 bases line up with TRBD1. V trimming: 5 bases; J trimming: 5 bases; junction bases outside the gene matches: 7. The germline V gene has CDR1 KGHSH and CDR2 LQKENI. The CDR3 has 14 amino acids. CDR3 protein: CASSGQGADTEAFF. The CDR3 DNA, read in part, is TGTGCCAGCTCAGGTCAGGGGGCGGATACTGAA.

This clone occurred a few times. Other DNA sequences in the sample encode the same CDR3. The CDR3 bases that were read are TGTGCCAGCTCACCAGGCCGTCCCAGGGAGAACACTGAA. It codes for CASSPGRPRENTE. The whole CDR3 sequence reads CASSPGRPRENTEAFF. This chain uses TRBV18 with TRBJ1-1; D perhaps matches TRBD1 (5 bases). The read finishes 3 residues shy of the CDR3 end, and the germline J gene is used to complete it. Between the trimmed V and J ends, which lost 2 bases and 1 base, there was a span of 14 bases. The CDR3 spans 16 residues. Germline V gene sequence: CDR1 KGHSH, CDR2 LQKENI.

Comment on this clone: The junction departs from germline at one end; a sequencing error may be responsible. The CDR3 end falls 3 residues outside the read, so it is completed with the germline J gene. The chain combines TRBV2 with TRBJ2-1; 7 bases are a match to TRBD2. The germline CDR1 and CDR2 sequences are SNHLY and FYNNEI. The CDR3 length is 15 residues. The covered CDR3 bases are TGTGCCAGCGGTGATGGGACTATGACCTACAATGAG. Protein sequence: CASGDGTMTYNE. The whole CDR3 region reads CASGDGTMTYNEQFF. The variable domain in full, with the rest retrieved from reference TRBV2 and TRBJ2-1, is EPEVTQTPSHQVTQMGQEVILRCVPISNHLYFYWYRQILGQKVEFLVSFYNNEISEKSEIFDDQFSVERPDGSNFTLKIRSTKLEDSAMYFCASGDGTMTYNEQFFGPGTRLTVL.

This clone was seen at least ten times. The DNA ends 3 residues before the CDR3 does, and the rest of the CDR3 is filled in from the germline J gene. The chain is built from TRBV6-4 and TRBJ2-7; 8 bases map to TRBD1. This CDR3 has 15 residues. V was pared by 5 bases and J by 2 bases, with 8 bases of the junction left unmatched. CDR1 is MRHNA and CDR2 is SNTAGT in the germline V gene. CDR3 DNA, as far as it was read: TGTGCCAGCAGTCGGCGGGCAGGGGGCCCCTACGAG. As protein: CASSRRAGGPYE. The entire CDR3 protein is CASSRRAGGPYEQYF.

This clone showed up many times. From the germline J gene comes the end of the CDR3, since the read stops 3 residues before it. The chain carries TRBV20-1 and TRBJ2-5, with a tentative D call TRBD1 (6 bases). Germline lookup yields CDR1 DFQATT and CDR2 SNEGSKA (reference sequence). Trimming removed 1 base at V and 3 bases at J, with 9 bases between. CDR3 length equals 13 residues. CDR3 residues: CSARGAGEETQYF. CDR3 DNA (partial): TGCAGTGCTAGAGGGGCAGGGGAAGAGACC.

This clone appeared many times. The read comes to an end 3 residues before the CDR3 does, leaving the germline J gene to fill in the end. The rearrangement joins TRBV20-1 to TRBJ2-7, with 11 bases identical to TRBD2. The CDR3 covers 13 residues. CDR1 and CDR2 (germline): DFQATT, SNEGSKA (reference sequence). V lost 6 bases, J lost 4 bases, and 5 bases stayed unmatched. Here the CDR3 reads CSARTSGSYEQYF. The CDR3 bases that were read are TGCAGTGCGAGGACTAGCGGGTCTTACGAG.